The subject of this entry is one T cell receptor (beta chain). The sample has other DNA sequences that encode this CDR3 too. This sample is drawn from a study of cytomegalovirus exposure and HLA in healthy donors. Amplification used 60 Vbeta primers and 13 Jbeta primers. Only in-frame clones appear in the TCRdb table, and some are missing; sequencing was by immunoSEQ multiplex PCR. The top ten hold about 1.2% of the sample, which has tens of thousands of clones, approximately 81% seen once. Germline-derived CDR1 and CDR2 are MDHEN and SYDVKM. The V and J ends lost 5 bases and 4 bases respectively, with 8 bases between them. The CDR3 is made up of 12 amino acids.

The genes are TRBV28 and TRBJ1-1, with no clear D. Source material: PBMCs. The source is a girl between 2 and 10 years old in good health and CMV-seropositive. The CDR3 loop is CASSPPGTEAFF. The CDR3 nucleotides read TGTGCCAGCAGTCCACCGGGCACTGAAGCTTTCTTT.